The following is a T cell receptor beta chain sequence with its context. Antigen: not known. A read error may account for a junction end that differs from germline. Participants comprised healthy donors of bone marrow. This sample stems from a study of cytomegalovirus exposure and HLA in healthy donors. Study outcomes and limitations: Across donors, presence/absence analyses took sequencing depth to be roughly uniform. What a later analysis showed was that several of the most significant clusters appeared linked to common viral pathogens. Cytomegalovirus-associated TCR beta chains were listed, numbering 150 to 200.

The CDR3 extends over 15 amino acids. Per the germline V gene, CDR1 is SGHRS and CDR2 is YFSETQ. PCR amplification relied on 60 Vbeta primers (plus 13 Jbeta primers). Profiled with immunoSEQ multiplex PCR; TCRdb holds only in-frame clones, not every one. The data show 150,000 or so clones, 60% to 80% seen once. The receptor's source is a woman between 40 and 50 years old in good health and CMV-seropositive. The sequenced sample was PBMCs. The chain combines TRBV5-1 with TRBJ1-6; D is uncertain. This chain's CDR3 is CASSLVSSYNSPLHF. CDR3 DNA: TGTGCCAGCAGCTTGGTCAGCTCCTATAATTCACCCCTCCACTTT. The full variable domain, completed using reference TRBV5-1 and TRBJ1-6, is KAGVTQTPRYLIKTRGQQVTLSCSPISGHRSVSWYQQTPGQGLQFLFEYFSETQRNKGNFPGRFSGRQFSNSRSEMNVSTLELGDSALYLCASSLVSSYNSPLHFGNGTRLTVT.